These 27 T cell receptor beta chains were sequenced from one sample in a study of graft-versus-host responses after intestinal transplantation. Produced via immunoSEQ multiplex PCR; TCRdb's table is partial and in-frame only. The table records about 94,000 clones, roughly nine tenths of them present only once. These TCRs' antigens remain unknown. The source was unstimulated CD8+ T cells sorted from spleen or lymph node cells, collected before intestinal transplant. These receptors all stem from a human donor who received an intestinal transplant.

The J gene is TRBJ2-7, the V gene TRBV18, with TRBD1 matching 7 bases. CDR3 size: 13 residues. The germline V gene has CDR1 KGHSH and CDR2 LQKENI. After removal of 3 bases from V and 6 bases from J, the junction contained 5 bases not matched to a gene. CDR3 protein: CASSPTGLSEQYF. Here the CDR3 DNA reads TGTGCCAGCTCACCGACAGGGTTGAGCGAGCAGTACTTC.

The CDR3 sequence is CASSPSQGYYGYTF. CDR3 bases: TGTGCCAGTAGTCCATCACAGGGGTACTATGGCTACACCTTC. The chain employs TRBV19 and TRBJ1-2; 7 positions match TRBD1. The CDR3 length is 14 residues. V shed 5 bases and J 3 bases; nucleotides not matched to a gene: 6. CDR1 and CDR2 (germline): LNHDA, SQIVND (reference sequence).

CDR3 residues: CASSEIPGTGYGYTF. The CDR3 coding sequence is TGTGCCAGCAGTGAAATTCCCGGGACAGGGTATGGCTACACCTTC. The chain combines TRBV6-1 with TRBJ1-2, with 9 bases aligning to TRBD1. Trimming took 2 bases from V and 5 from J; bases not matched to a gene: 6. Germline CDR1 reads MNHNS; CDR2 reads SASEGT. CDR3 length: 15 residues.

This chain connects TRBV15 to TRBJ1-5, with D perhaps matching TRBD1 (6 bases). The CDR3 is made up of 15 amino acids. CDR1 and CDR2 from the germline V gene are LNHNV and YYDKDF (reference sequence). Trimming shortened V by 5 bases and J by 3 bases, and 14 bases separated the two germline ends. DNA for the CDR3: TGTGCCACCAGCCCCAGACAGGCCAACAATCAGCCCCAGCATTTT. This codes for CATSPRQANNQPQHF. The variable domain in full, completed from reference TRBV15 and TRBJ1-5, reads DAMVIQNPRYQVTQFGKPVTLSCSQTLNHNVMYWYQQKSSQAPKLLFHYYDKDFNNEADTPDNFQSRRPNTSFCFLDIRSPGLGDTAMYLCATSPRQANNQPQHFGDGTRLSIL.

The V call is TRBV4-3, the J call TRBJ2-7; D not certain. The germline V gene has CDR1 LGHNA and CDR2 YSLEER. The V end was cut by 1 base, the J end by 6 bases, with 7 bases between. The CDR3 sequence is 12 residues long. The CDR3 DNA reads as TGCGCCAGCAGCCAAGGAGCTGGCGAGCAGTACTTC. Residues: CASSQGAGEQYF.

The V call is TRBV6-5, the J call TRBJ2-7; a possible D gene is TRBD1 (6 bases). V was shortened by 0 bases and J by 2 bases, with 14 bases between the two germline ends. The germline CDR1 and CDR2 sequences are MNHEY and SVGAGI. The length of the CDR3 is 16 residues. CDR3 protein: CASSYSAAGDTYEQYF. CDR3 DNA: TGTGCCAGCAGTTACTCCGCGGCAGGGGACACCTACGAGCAGTACTTC.

This chain joins TRBV5-1 and TRBJ2-3; weak D call: TRBD2 (6 bases). Germline V gene data show CDR1 as SGHRS and CDR2 as YFSETQ. V lost 2 bases to trimming and J lost 4 bases, with 17 bases between them. The CDR3 covers 16 residues. The CDR3 spells CASSFGTPPEPDTQYF. The CDR3, as DNA: TGCGCCAGCAGCTTTGGGACTCCCCCAGAGCCAGATACGCAGTATTTT.

The chain employs TRBV9 and TRBJ1-5, with no clear D. V was clipped by 2 bases and J by 3 bases, with 12 bases between them. The CDR3 runs 15 residues. CDR1 and CDR2 from the germline V gene are SGDLS and YYNGEE. The CDR3 protein is CASSVAGKYNQPQHF. CDR3 coding DNA: TGTGCCAGCAGCGTCGCCGGGAAGTACAATCAGCCCCAGCATTTT. The full variable domain, completed using reference TRBV9 and TRBJ1-5, is DSGVTQTPKHLITATGQRVTLRCSPRSGDLSVYWYQQSLDQGLQFLIQYYNGEERAKGNILERFSAQQFPDLHSELNLSSLELGDSALYFCASSVAGKYNQPQHFGDGTRLSIL.

V usage is TRBV4-1 and J usage is TRBJ2-2; D is perhaps TRBD2 (7 bases). The CDR3 loop spans 17 amino acids. CDR1 is MGHRA and CDR2 is YSYEKL in the germline V gene. The V and J ends lost 2 bases and 5 bases respectively, with 18 bases between them. In DNA form, the CDR3 reads TGCGCCAGCAGCCAACTGGGGGGGCAAAGAGGGACCGGGGAGCTGTTTTTT. Translated, it gives CASSQLGGQRGTGELFF.

The chain carries TRBV28 and TRBJ2-7; D possibly corresponds to TRBD1 (5 bases). From germline, CDR1 is MDHEN and CDR2 SYDVKM. Trimming removed 6 bases at V and 5 bases at J, with 17 bases between. The CDR3 extends over 14 amino acids. The CDR3 DNA sequence: TGTGCCAGCAGCCCCGTGGACATAACGAACGAGCAGTACTTC. Amino acids: CASSPVDITNEQYF.

The rearrangement links TRBV13 to TRBJ2-7; TRBD1 matches at 10 bases. This CDR3 region has 15 residues. The germline V gene encodes CDR1 PRHDT and CDR2 FYEKMQ (reference sequence). V shed 5 bases, J shed 5 bases, and the junction held 9 bases outside the gene matches. DNA of the CDR3: TGTGCCAGCAGCCCCCTCCCCGGGACAGGGGACGAGCAGTACTTC. This codes for CASSPLPGTGDEQYF.

The gene calls are TRBV6-5 and TRBJ1-1; D perhaps matches TRBD1 (6 bases). The CDR3 is 13 amino acids. Germline lookup yields CDR1 MNHEY and CDR2 SVGAGI. The V and J ends lost 6 bases and 3 bases respectively, with 11 bases between them. The CDR3 protein is CASSSNRDTEAFF. In DNA form, the CDR3 reads TGTGCCAGCAGCTCCAACAGGGACACTGAAGCTTTCTTT.

Only one count was recorded for this clone. The V call is TRBV7-9, the J call TRBJ2-2, with no clear D. This CDR3 spans 15 amino acids. The V and J ends lost 1 base and 0 bases respectively, with 6 bases between them. CDR1 is SEHNR, CDR2 FQNEAQ, per germline (reference sequence). The CDR3 DNA is TGTGCCAGCAGCTTAGGGCCTCCGAACACCGGGGAGCTGTTTTTT. Translating gives CASSLGPPNTGELFF.

This rearrangement joins TRBV10-2 to TRBJ2-7, with D possibly TRBD1 on 6 matching bases. The CDR3 is made up of 14 amino acids. Germline-derived CDR1 and CDR2 are WSHSY and SAAADI. Between the trimmed V and J ends, which lost 3 bases and 2 bases, there was a span of 11 bases. The CDR3 nucleotides are TGCGCCAGCAGTGACGGGACATCCCCCTACGAGCAGTACTTC. Translation: CASSDGTSPYEQYF.

The chain recombines TRBV4-3 with TRBJ2-7; no definite D call. Germline V gives CDR1 LGHNA, CDR2 YSLEER. V lost 4 bases and J 0 bases, leaving 13 bases between the germline ends. The CDR3 length is 15 residues. The CDR3 spells CASSLRDSSSYEQYF. The CDR3 DNA is TGCGCCAGCAGCCTGAGAGACTCTAGCTCCTACGAGCAGTACTTC.

The J gene is TRBJ2-1, the V gene TRBV19; 11 bases are shared with TRBD1. Germline V gene sequence: CDR1 LNHDA, CDR2 SQIVND (reference sequence). Unmatched junction bases numbered 5, after V lost 5 bases and J lost 8 bases. The CDR3 has 14 residues. CDR3 sequence reads: CASSEWTGGDEQFF. CDR3 coding DNA: TGTGCCAGTAGTGAGTGGACAGGGGGCGATGAGCAGTTCTTC.

CDR3 nucleotides: TGTGCCAGCAGTTTAGGGACAGGGGAAGGGTACGAGCAGTACTTC. Translating it yields CASSLGTGEGYEQYF. This chain connects TRBV27 to TRBJ2-7; 10 nucleotides match TRBD1. The germline V gene encodes CDR1 MNHEY and CDR2 SMNVEV (reference sequence). CDR3 length: 15 residues. The V gene end was trimmed by 2 bases and the J gene end by 4 bases; junction bases not matched to a gene: 5.

The chain links TRBV4-3 to TRBJ2-3, with 11 bases that match TRBD2. Germline V gene data show CDR1 as LGHNA and CDR2 as YSLEER. V shed 2 bases, J shed 0 bases, and the junction held 16 bases outside the gene matches. The CDR3 sequence is 21 residues long. In DNA, the CDR3 is TGCGCCAGCAGCCAATCCGTTCGTGTACCGGGACTAGCGGCCAGCACAGATACGCAGTATTTT. Protein: CASSQSVRVPGLAASTDTQYF.

The rearrangement joins TRBV30 to TRBJ1-2; D possibly corresponds to TRBD1 (5 bases). Trimming left V 4 bases short and J 6 bases short, with 15 bases between. The CDR3 totals 13 residues. CDR1 and CDR2 (germline): GTSNPN, SVGIG (reference sequence). The CDR3 region is CAWKAGHQHGYTF. The CDR3 DNA follows: TGTGCCTGGAAGGCGGGGCATCAGCATGGCTACACCTTC.

The sample holds a few counts of this clone. V is TRBV30 and J is TRBJ1-1; unclear D gene. The CDR3 contains 13 residues. CDR1 GTSNPN and CDR2 SVGIG come from the germline V gene (reference sequence). V was pared by 0 bases and J by 4 bases, with 9 bases between. The CDR3: CAWSVTGSTEAFF. In DNA, the CDR3 is TGTGCCTGGAGTGTAACGGGGAGCACTGAAGCTTTCTTT.

This sequence joins TRBV4-3 and TRBJ2-6, with D possibly being TRBD2 (6 bases). Germline CDR1 LGHNA, CDR2 YSLEER. The CDR3 loop spans 17 amino acids. Trimming took off 4 bases at V and 4 bases at J, with 17 bases between the two ends. The CDR3 sequence is CASSPGTLGSGANVLTF. The CDR3 nucleotides are TGCGCCAGCAGCCCCGGGACTTTGGGATCCGGGGCCAACGTCCTGACTTTC.

The chain has TRBV19 and TRBJ2-3; TRBD2 matches at 7 bases. Germline CDR1 is LNHDA and CDR2 is SQIVND (reference sequence). This CDR3 spans 15 amino acids. After removal of 5 bases from V and 1 base from J, the junction contained 6 bases not matched to a gene. CDR3 bases: TGTGCCAGTAGTTTCCTAGCGGATCGCACAGATACGCAGTATTTT. Its protein is CASSFLADRTDTQYF.

The rearrangement joins TRBV30 to TRBJ2-7; TRBD2 aligns across 8 bases. V was clipped by 0 bases and J by 2 bases; unmatched bases: 9. The CDR3 has 16 residues. In germline, CDR1 is GTSNPN, CDR2 SVGIG (reference sequence). CDR3: CAWSVLPGGWTYEQYF. DNA of the CDR3: TGTGCCTGGAGTGTACTCCCGGGAGGGTGGACCTACGAGCAGTACTTC.

About this clone itself: Other DNA sequences in the sample encode the same CDR3. The chain employs TRBV27 and TRBJ2-7, with a tentative D call TRBD2 (6 bases). Germline V CDR1 and CDR2: MNHEY, SMNVEV (reference sequence). Between the trimmed V and J ends, which lost 2 bases and 3 bases, there was a span of 8 bases. This CDR3 comprises 13 residues. DNA of the CDR3: TGTGCCAGCAGTTTAACCGGGAGCTACGAGCAGTACTTC. This encodes CASSLTGSYEQYF.

The genes are TRBV6-5 and TRBJ1-2; 7 bases match TRBD1. The CDR3 consists of 16 residues. V lost 0 bases and J lost 3; bases outside the gene matches: 7. CDR1 and CDR2 (germline): MNHEY, SVGAGI. The CDR3 reads CASSYSATGWDYGYTF. CDR3 coding DNA: TGTGCCAGCAGTTACTCGGCGACAGGGTGGGACTATGGCTACACCTTC.

This clone has only a few counts. The rearrangement uses TRBV30 and TRBJ2-7; 8 bases agree with TRBD2. Germline V gives CDR1 GTSNPN, CDR2 SVGIG (reference sequence). CDR3 length: 13 residues. Trimming removed 8 bases from V and 5 bases from J; junction bases left unmatched: 11. The CDR3 loop is CAGSTSGANEQYF. The CDR3 DNA reads as TGTGCCGGTTCTACTAGCGGTGCGAACGAGCAGTACTTC.

This clone occurred once. CDR3 loop: CASRAGLAGGEQYF. CDR3 bases: TGTGCCAGCAGGGCGGGACTAGCGGGAGGCGAGCAGTACTTC. The chain carries TRBV28 and TRBJ2-7, with TRBD2 identical over 15 bases. Per germline, CDR1 MDHEN and CDR2 SYDVKM. The CDR3 is 14 residues long. Unmatched junction bases numbered 3, after V lost 6 bases and J lost 6 bases.